This TCR beta chain was captured in a study of metastatic and nonmetastatic thyroid tumors. Overall study: Across peripheral blood and tumor or nodule tissue samples taken from malignant and benign thyroid patients, the repertoires were compared with one another. Study-level findings and limits: It was reportedly found that TCR beta diversity was significantly higher in malignant thyroid tumors than in benign nodules, a difference seen in both blood and tumor samples.

There were no patients who had received any treatment before thyroid surgery. This clone occurred a few times. Its antigen is not known. Germline V CDR1 and CDR2: MDHEN, SYDVKM. V lost 6 bases, J lost 3 bases, and 2 bases stayed unmatched. The length of the CDR3 is 14 residues. As originally analysed: The authors used CDR3 differences across clinicopathological groups to build a distant-metastasis classifier for papillary thyroid cancer. MiXCR re-clonotyped the PCR reads for TCRdb. What appears here as the V and J calls and clone size reflects TCRdb's work, not the paper's. The sample has 12,000 to 15,000 clones, approximately 32% seen once.

Sequencing was carried out using blood. This chain uses TRBV28 with TRBJ2-7, with TRBD2 matching over 13 bases. This clonotype was sampled from a female donor with papillary thyroid cancer or a benign thyroid nodule (not recorded which). Some clones in this sample may be carry-over from other donors' samples. The CDR3 DNA reads TGTGCCAGCAGACGGACTAGCGGGAGCTACGAGCAGTACTTC. It translates to CASRRTSGSYEQYF.